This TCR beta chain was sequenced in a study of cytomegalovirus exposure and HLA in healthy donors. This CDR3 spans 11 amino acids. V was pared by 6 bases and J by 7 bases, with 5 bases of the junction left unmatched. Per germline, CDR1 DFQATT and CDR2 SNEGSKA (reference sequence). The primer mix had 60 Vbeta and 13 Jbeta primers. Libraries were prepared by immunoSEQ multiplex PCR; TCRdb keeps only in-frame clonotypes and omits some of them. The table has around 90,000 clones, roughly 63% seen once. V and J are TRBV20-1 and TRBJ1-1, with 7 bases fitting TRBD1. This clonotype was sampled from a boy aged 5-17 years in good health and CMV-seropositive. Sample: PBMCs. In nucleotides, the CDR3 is TGCAGTGCCGCCACAGGGGTTGAAGCTTTCTTT. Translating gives CSAATGVEAFF.